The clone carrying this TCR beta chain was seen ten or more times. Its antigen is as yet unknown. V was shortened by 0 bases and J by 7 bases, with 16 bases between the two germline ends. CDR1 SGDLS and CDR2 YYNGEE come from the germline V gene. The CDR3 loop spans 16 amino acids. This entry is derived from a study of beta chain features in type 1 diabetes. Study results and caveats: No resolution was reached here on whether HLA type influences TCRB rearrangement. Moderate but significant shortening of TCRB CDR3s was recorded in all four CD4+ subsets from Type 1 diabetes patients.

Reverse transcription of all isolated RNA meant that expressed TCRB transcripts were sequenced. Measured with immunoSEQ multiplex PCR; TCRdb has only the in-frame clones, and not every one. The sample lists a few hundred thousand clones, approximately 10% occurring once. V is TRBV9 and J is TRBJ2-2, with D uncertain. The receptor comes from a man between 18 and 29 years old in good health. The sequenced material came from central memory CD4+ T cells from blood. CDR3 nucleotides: TGTGCCAGCAGCGTAGACACTGGCGTATATGGCGGGGAGCTGTTTTTT. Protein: CASSVDTGVYGGELFF.